Following are 15 T cell receptor beta chains from one sample sequenced in a study of cytomegalovirus exposure and HLA in healthy donors. It was with 60 Vbeta and 13 Jbeta primers that the PCR ran. Produced via immunoSEQ multiplex PCR; TCRdb's table is partial and in-frame only. Among around 300,000 clones listed, around nine tenths were seen once. The sequenced material came from PBMCs. The receptor set was obtained from a woman younger than 30 in good health and CMV-seronegative.

The gene calls are TRBV11-2 and TRBJ1-6; 9 bases are shared with TRBD1. V shed 5 bases, J shed 7 bases, and the junction held 9 bases outside the gene matches. The CDR3 is 16 residues long. Per the germline V gene, CDR1 is SGHAT and CDR2 is FQNNGV. CDR3 protein: CASSPDRGRFNSPLHF. In nucleotides, the CDR3 is TGTGCCAGCAGCCCGGACAGGGGACGCTTCAATTCACCCCTCCACTTT.

V is TRBV5-7 and J is TRBJ2-7, with D tentatively TRBD1 (6 bases). TRBV5-7 carries the ORF label, with uncertain function. The CDR3 runs to 16 residues. With 0 bases removed from V and 2 bases from J, the gap between germline ends came to 15 bases. The CDR3: CASSLDQGSNPYEQYF. Here the CDR3 DNA reads TGTGCCAGCAGCTTGGATCAGGGGTCAAACCCCTACGAGCAGTACTTC.

This clone occurred a few times. The chain links TRBV2 to TRBJ1-5; tentative D call: TRBD1 (6 bases). CDR1 is SNHLY and CDR2 is FYNNEI in the germline V gene. The length of the CDR3 is 14 residues. Between the trimmed V and J ends, which lost 7 bases and 0 bases, there was a span of 10 bases. This CDR3 reads CASNRANSNQPQHF. As DNA, the CDR3 is TGTGCCAGCAACAGGGCTAATAGCAATCAGCCCCAGCATTTT.

The V call is TRBV28, the J call TRBJ1-3; weak D call: TRBD1 (6 bases). Per germline, CDR1 MDHEN and CDR2 SYDVKM. The CDR3 has 14 amino acids. V was clipped by 6 bases and J by 0 bases, with 9 bases between them. The CDR3 nucleotides are TGTGCCAGCAGCCGAGGGGGCTCTGGAAACACCATATATTTT. Protein sequence: CASSRGGSGNTIYF.

This chain uses TRBV13 with TRBJ1-1; 8 nucleotides agree with TRBD1. There are 16 residues in the CDR3. V was pared by 5 bases and J by 6 bases, with 14 bases of the junction left unmatched. CDR1 PRHDT and CDR2 FYEKMQ come from the germline V gene (reference sequence). This chain's CDR3 is CASSRGTGQNNPEAFF. The CDR3 bases are TGTGCCAGCAGCCGCGGGACAGGTCAAAATAATCCTGAAGCTTTCTTT.

This clone is a singleton in its sample. The rearrangement links TRBV6-5 to TRBJ2-3; no firm D call. The CDR3 covers 15 residues. Germline assignment: CDR1 MNHEY and CDR2 SVGAGI. Trimming removed 2 bases at V and 0 bases at J, with 9 bases between. CDR3 nucleotides: TGTGCCAGCAGTTACACGACGGAGAGCACAGATACGCAGTATTTT. It translates to CASSYTTESTDTQYF.

The chain carries TRBV2 and TRBJ1-3, with 11 bases fitting TRBD1. The trim removed 6 bases at V and 4 bases at J, leaving 8 bases unmatched. Looked up from germline, CDR1 is SNHLY and CDR2 is FYNNEI. The CDR3 is 16 residues long. The CDR3 spells CASRLGQGASGNTIYF. CDR3 coding DNA: TGTGCCAGCAGACTTGGACAGGGGGCTTCCGGAAACACCATATATTTT.

This sequence joins TRBV19 and TRBJ2-3; D gene unclear. CDR3 length equals 14 residues. V was trimmed by 6 bases and J by 5 bases, leaving 15 bases between them. CDR1 is LNHDA, CDR2 SQIVND, per germline (reference sequence). The CDR3 bases are TGTGCCAGTAGCCCGTTCCTATACGGAGATACGCAGTATTTT. It translates to CASSPFLYGDTQYF. The full variable domain, rest sourced from reference TRBV19 and TRBJ2-3, is DGGITQSPKYLFRKEGQNVTLSCEQNLNHDAMYWYRQDPGQGLRLIYYSQIVNDFQKGDIAEGYSVSREKKESFPLTVTSAQKNPTAFYLCASSPFLYGDTQYFGPGTRLTVL.

J is TRBJ2-7 and V is TRBV27; 12 bases align to TRBD2. Germline loops: CDR1 MNHEY, CDR2 SMNVEV (reference sequence). The CDR3 consists of 16 residues. The V segment lost 5 bases and the J segment 2 bases; nucleotides outside the gene matches: 7. This CDR3 reads CASSTRLAGDPYEQYF. In DNA form, the CDR3 reads TGTGCCAGCAGTACTCGACTAGCGGGGGACCCCTACGAGCAGTACTTC.

This clone was observed once. This chain links TRBV7-9 with TRBJ2-7, with D tentatively TRBD1 (6 bases). CDR3 length: 13 amino acids. V shed 1 base and J shed 7 bases, with 11 bases lying between them. Germline values: CDR1 SEHNR, CDR2 FQNEAQ (reference sequence). The CDR3 reads CASSLGQVAEQYF. In DNA, the CDR3 is TGTGCCAGCAGCTTAGGACAGGTTGCAGAGCAGTACTTC.

This chain joins TRBV4-1 and TRBJ1-5; a possible D gene is TRBD1 (6 bases). CDR3 length equals 14 residues. Germline values: CDR1 MGHRA, CDR2 YSYEKL. Trimming removed 6 bases at V and 4 bases at J, with 13 bases between. CDR3 DNA sequence: TGCGCCAGCAGTAAACAGGGTCCGAATCAGCCCCAGCATTTT. This codes for CASSKQGPNQPQHF.

J is TRBJ2-7 and V is TRBV5-4, with D perhaps matching TRBD1 (5 bases). V was trimmed by 1 base and J by 3 bases, leaving 8 bases between them. The CDR3 has 13 amino acids. The germline gives CDR1 SGHNT, CDR2 YYREEE (reference sequence). The CDR3 loop reads CASSLTTDYEQYF. The CDR3 DNA reads as TGTGCCAGCAGCTTGACGACAGACTACGAGCAGTACTTC.

CDR3 in amino acids: CASSSMDSGYTF. CDR3 in DNA: TGTGCCAGCAGTTCTATGGACTCCGGCTACACCTTC. The chain recombines TRBV6-5 with TRBJ1-2; D remains unclear. Per germline, CDR1 MNHEY and CDR2 SVGAGI. The CDR3 sequence is 12 residues long. The ends were cut back, 4 bases at V and 8 bases at J, with 11 bases in the middle.

The chain couples TRBV2 to TRBJ1-4; 8 bases agree with TRBD1. The V and J ends lost 7 bases and 7 bases, in that order; junction bases with no gene match: 8. Germline CDR1 SNHLY, CDR2 FYNNEI. The CDR3 has 14 amino acids. CDR3 DNA: TGTGCCAGCACGCCGGGACAGGCTCGTGAAAAACTGTTTTTT. Translation: CASTPGQAREKLFF.

This rearrangement joins TRBV5-4 to TRBJ1-1, with D perhaps matching TRBD1 (6 bases). The CDR3 is made up of 15 amino acids. Trimming took 4 bases from V and 2 from J, leaving 15 bases between them. The germline V gene encodes CDR1 SGHNT and CDR2 YYREEE (reference sequence). The DNA of the CDR3 is TGTGCCAGCAGCGGACGGACAGAAATTAACACTGAAGCTTTCTTT. Translated, it gives CASSGRTEINTEAFF.